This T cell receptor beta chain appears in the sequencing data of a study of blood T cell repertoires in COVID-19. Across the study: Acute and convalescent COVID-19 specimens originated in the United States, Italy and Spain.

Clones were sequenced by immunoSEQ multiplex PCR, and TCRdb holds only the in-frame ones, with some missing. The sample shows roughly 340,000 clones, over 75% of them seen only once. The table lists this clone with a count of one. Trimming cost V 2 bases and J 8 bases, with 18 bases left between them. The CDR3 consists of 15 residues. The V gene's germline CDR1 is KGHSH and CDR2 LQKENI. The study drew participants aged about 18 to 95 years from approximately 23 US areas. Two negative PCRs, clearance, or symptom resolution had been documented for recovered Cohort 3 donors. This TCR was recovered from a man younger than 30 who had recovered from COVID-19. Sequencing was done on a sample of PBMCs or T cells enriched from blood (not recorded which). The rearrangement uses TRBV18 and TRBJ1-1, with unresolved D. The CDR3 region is CASSPLAQRTREAFF. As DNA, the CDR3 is TGTGCCAGCTCACCATTGGCTCAGCGAACTAGAGAAGCTTTCTTT.